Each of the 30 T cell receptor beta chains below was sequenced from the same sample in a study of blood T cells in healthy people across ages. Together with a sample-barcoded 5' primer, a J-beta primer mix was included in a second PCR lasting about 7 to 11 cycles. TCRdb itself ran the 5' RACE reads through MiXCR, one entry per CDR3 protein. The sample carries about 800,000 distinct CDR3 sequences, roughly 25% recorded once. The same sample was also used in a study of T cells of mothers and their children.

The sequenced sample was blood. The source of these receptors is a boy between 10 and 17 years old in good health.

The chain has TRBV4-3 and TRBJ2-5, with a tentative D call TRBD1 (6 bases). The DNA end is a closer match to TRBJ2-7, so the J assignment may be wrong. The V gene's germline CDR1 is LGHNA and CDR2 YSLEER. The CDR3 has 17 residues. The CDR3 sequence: CASSQGPLSGGLYEQYF. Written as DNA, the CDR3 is TGCGCCAGCAGCCAAGGGCCCCTCAGTGGGGGCCTGTACGAGCAGTACTTC.

CDR3 sequence (DNA): TGCAGCGTTGCTCAAAGATACAATGAGCAGTTCTTC. It is translated as CSVAQRYNEQFF. The chain employs TRBV29-1 and TRBJ2-1; D unclear. The germline CDR1 and CDR2 sequences are SQVTM and ANQGSEA. V was shortened by 4 bases and J by 4 bases, with 8 bases between the two germline ends. This CDR3 contains 12 residues.

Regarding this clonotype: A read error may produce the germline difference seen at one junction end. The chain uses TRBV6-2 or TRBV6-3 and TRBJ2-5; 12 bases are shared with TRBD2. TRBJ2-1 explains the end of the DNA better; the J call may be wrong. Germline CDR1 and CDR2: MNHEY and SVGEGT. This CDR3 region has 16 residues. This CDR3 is CASLTSGRVSYNEQFF. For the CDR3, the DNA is TGTGCCAGCCTGACTAGCGGGAGAGTTTCCTACAACGAGCAGTTCTTC.

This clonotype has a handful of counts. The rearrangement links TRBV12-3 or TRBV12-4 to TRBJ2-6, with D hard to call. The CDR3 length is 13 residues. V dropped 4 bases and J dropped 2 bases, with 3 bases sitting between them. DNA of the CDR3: TGTGCCAGCAGTTATACTGGGGCCAACGTCCTGACTTTC. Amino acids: CASSYTGANVLTF.

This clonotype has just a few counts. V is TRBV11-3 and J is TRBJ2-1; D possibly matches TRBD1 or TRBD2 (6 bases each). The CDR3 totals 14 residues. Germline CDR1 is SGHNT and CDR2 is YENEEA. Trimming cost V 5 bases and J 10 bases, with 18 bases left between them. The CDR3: CASSPGGGWKEQFF. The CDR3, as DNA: TGTGCCAGCAGCCCCGGGGGCGGGTGGAAGGAGCAGTTCTTC.

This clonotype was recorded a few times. The CDR3 protein is CSVDQSASGRAGETQYF. In DNA form, the CDR3 reads TGCAGCGTTGATCAAAGTGCATCCGGGAGGGCCGGGGAGACCCAGTACTTC. The chain is built from TRBV29-1 and TRBJ2-5, with 8 bases that match TRBD2. Germline V gene lookup returns CDR1 SQVTM and CDR2 ANQGSEA. This CDR3 comprises 17 residues. V lost 3 bases to trimming and J lost 5 bases; unmatched junction nucleotides: 17.

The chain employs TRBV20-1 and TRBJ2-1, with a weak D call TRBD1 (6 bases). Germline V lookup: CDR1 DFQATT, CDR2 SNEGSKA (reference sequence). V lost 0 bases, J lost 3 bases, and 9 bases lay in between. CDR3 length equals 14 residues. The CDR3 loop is CSARDRTVYNEQFF. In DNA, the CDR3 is TGCAGTGCTAGAGATCGGACAGTCTACAATGAGCAGTTCTTC.

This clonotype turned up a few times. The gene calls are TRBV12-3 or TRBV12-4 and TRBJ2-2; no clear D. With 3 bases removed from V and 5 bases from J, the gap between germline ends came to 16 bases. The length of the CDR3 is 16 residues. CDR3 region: CASSFTPAVRTGELFF. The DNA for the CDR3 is TGTGCCAGCAGTTTTACCCCCGCAGTTCGAACCGGGGAGCTGTTTTTT.

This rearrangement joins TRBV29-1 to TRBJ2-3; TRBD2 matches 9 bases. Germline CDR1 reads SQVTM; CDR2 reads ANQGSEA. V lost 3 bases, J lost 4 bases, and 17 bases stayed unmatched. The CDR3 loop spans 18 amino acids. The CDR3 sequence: CSVDGLAGRGEVPDTQYF. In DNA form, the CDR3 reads TGCAGCGTTGATGGTCTAGCGGGGAGGGGGGAGGTACCAGATACGCAGTATTTT.

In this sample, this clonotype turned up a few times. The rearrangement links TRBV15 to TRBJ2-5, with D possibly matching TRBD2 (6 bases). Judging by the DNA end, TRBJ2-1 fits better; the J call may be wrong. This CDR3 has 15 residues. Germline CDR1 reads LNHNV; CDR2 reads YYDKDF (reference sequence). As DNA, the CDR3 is TGTGCCACCAGCAGAGGACTAGAAACCTACAATGAGCAGTTCTTC. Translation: CATSRGLETYNEQFF.

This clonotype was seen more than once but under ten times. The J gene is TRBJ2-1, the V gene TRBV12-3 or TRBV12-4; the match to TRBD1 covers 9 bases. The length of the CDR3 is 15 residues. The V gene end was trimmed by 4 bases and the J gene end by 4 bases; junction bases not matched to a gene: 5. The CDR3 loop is CASSYGTGIYNEQFF. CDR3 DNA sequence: TGTGCCAGCAGTTACGGGACAGGGATTTACAATGAGCAGTTCTTC.

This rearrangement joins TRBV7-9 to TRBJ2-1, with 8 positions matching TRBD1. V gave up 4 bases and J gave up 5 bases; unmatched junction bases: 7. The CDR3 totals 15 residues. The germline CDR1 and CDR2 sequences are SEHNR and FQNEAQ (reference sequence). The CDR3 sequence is CASSSPDRENNEQFF. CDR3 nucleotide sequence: TGTGCCAGCAGCTCCCCGGACAGGGAGAACAATGAGCAGTTCTTC.

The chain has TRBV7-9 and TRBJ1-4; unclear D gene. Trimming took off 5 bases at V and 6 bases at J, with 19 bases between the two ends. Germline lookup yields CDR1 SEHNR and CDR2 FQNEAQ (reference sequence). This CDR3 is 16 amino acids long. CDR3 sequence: CASSQSLIGVDEKLFF. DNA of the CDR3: TGTGCCAGCAGCCAGTCGTTAATCGGGGTAGATGAAAAACTGTTTTTT.

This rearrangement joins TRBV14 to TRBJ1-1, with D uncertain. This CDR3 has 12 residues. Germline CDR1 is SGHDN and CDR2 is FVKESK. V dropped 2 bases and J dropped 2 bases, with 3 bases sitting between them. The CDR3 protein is CASSQINTEAFF. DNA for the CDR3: TGTGCCAGCAGCCAAATTAACACTGAAGCTTTCTTT.

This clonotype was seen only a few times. CDR3 nucleotide sequence: TGTGCCAGCTCACACGGACAGAACACTGAAGCTTTCTTT. It specifies CASSHGQNTEAFF. The chain carries TRBV18 and TRBJ1-1; weak D call: TRBD1 (5 bases). V lost 4 bases to trimming and J lost 1 base, with 7 bases between them. Germline CDR1 is KGHSH and CDR2 is LQKENI. This CDR3 is built from 13 residues. Full variable domain (outside the CDR3, taken from reference TRBV18 and TRBJ1-1): NAGVMQNPRHLVRRRGQEARLRCSPMKGHSHVYWYRQLPEEGLKFMVYLQKENIIDESGMPKERFSAEFPKEGPSILRIQQVVRGDSAAYFCASSHGQNTEAFFGQGTRLTVV.

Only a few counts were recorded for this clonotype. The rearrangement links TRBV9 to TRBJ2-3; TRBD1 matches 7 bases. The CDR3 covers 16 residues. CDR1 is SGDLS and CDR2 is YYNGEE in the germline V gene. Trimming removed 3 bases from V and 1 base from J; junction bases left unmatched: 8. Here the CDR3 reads CASSAEEGGGTDTQYF. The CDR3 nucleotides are TGTGCCAGCAGCGCAGAAGAAGGGGGCGGCACAGATACGCAGTATTTT.

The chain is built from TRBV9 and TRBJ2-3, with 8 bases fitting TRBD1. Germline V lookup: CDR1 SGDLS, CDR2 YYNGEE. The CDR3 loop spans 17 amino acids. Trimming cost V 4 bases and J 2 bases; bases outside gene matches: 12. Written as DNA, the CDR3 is TGTGCCAGCAGCCCCCGAATAGGACAGGGACCCACAGATACGCAGTATTTT. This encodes CASSPRIGQGPTDTQYF.

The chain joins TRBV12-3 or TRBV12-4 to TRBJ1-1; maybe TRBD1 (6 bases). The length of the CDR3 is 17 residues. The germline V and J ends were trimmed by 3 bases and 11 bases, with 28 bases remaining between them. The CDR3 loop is CASSLRGEQNKGPEAFF. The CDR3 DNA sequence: TGTGCCAGCAGTTTGAGGGGGGAACAAAATAAGGGACCCGAGGCTTTCTTT.

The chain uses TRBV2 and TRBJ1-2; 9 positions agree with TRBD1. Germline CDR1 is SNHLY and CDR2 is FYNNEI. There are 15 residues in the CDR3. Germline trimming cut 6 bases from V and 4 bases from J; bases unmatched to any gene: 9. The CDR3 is CASRVTGGAGYGYTF. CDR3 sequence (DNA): TGTGCCAGCAGGGTCACAGGGGGCGCTGGCTATGGCTACACCTTC.

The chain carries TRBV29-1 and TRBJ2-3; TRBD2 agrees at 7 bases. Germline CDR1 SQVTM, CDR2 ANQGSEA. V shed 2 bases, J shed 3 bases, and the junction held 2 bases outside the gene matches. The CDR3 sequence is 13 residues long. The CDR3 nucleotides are TGCAGCGTTGAAAACGGGGGGACAGATACGCAGTATTTT. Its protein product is CSVENGGTDTQYF.

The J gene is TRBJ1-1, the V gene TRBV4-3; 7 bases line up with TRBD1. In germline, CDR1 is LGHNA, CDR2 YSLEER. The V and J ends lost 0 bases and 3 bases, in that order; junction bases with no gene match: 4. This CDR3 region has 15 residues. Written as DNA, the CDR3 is TGCGCCAGCAGCCAAGAGGAGGGGGCGGACACTGAAGCTTTCTTT. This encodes CASSQEEGADTEAFF.

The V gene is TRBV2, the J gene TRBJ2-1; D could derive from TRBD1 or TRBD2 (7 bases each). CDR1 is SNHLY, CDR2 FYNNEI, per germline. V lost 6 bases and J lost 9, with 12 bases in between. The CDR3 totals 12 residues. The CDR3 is CASRRRGGEQFF. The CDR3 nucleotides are TGTGCCAGCAGGCGCAGGGGGGGTGAGCAGTTCTTC.

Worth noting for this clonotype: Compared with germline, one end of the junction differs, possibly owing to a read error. Written as DNA, the CDR3 is TGTGCTAGCAGTGCCCATCTAGCGAACTACAATGAGCAGTTCTTC. Protein product: CASSAHLANYNEQFF. The chain carries TRBV7-7 and TRBJ2-1; D may be TRBD2 (6 bases). The CDR3 contains 15 residues. Germline CDR1 is SSHAT and CDR2 is FNYEAQ (reference sequence).

The DNA of the CDR3 is TGTGCCAGCACCATGGGAGGGACTGAAGCTTTCTTT. It codes for CASTMGGTEAFF. The chain is built from TRBV12-3 or TRBV12-4 and TRBJ1-1; D unresolved. The CDR3 totals 12 residues. Trimming cost V 7 bases and J 5 bases, with 11 bases left between them.

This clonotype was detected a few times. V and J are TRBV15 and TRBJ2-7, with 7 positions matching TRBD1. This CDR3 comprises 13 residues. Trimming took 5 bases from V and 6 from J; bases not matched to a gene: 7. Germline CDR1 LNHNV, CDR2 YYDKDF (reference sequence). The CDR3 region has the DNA TGTGCCACCAGCCTAGGGGGACAGTTCGAGCAGTACTTC. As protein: CATSLGGQFEQYF.

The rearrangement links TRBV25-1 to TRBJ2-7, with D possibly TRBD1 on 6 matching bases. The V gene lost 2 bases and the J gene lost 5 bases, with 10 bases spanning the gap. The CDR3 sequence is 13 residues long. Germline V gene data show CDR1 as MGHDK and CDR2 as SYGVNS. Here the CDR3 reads CASSENWGHEQYF. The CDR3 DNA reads TGTGCCAGCAGTGAAAATTGGGGGCACGAGCAGTACTTC.

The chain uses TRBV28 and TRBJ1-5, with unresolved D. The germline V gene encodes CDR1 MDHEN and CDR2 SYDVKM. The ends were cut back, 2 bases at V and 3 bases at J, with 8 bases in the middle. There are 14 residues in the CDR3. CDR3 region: CASSLGQYNQPQHF. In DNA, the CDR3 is TGTGCCAGCAGTTTAGGGCAGTACAATCAGCCCCAGCATTTT.

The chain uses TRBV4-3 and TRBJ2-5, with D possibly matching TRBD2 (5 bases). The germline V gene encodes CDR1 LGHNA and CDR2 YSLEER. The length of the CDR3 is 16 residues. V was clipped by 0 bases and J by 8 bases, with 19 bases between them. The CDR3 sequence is CASSQDLNSPRGTQYF. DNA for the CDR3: TGCGCCAGCAGCCAAGATCTGAACTCTCCTCGGGGTACCCAGTACTTC.

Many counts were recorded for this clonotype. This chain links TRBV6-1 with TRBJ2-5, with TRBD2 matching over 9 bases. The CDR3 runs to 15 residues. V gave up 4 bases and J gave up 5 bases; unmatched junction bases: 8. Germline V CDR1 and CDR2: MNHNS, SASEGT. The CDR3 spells CASSALAGSQETQYF. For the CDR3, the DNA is TGTGCCAGCAGTGCCCTAGCGGGGTCCCAGGAGACCCAGTACTTC.

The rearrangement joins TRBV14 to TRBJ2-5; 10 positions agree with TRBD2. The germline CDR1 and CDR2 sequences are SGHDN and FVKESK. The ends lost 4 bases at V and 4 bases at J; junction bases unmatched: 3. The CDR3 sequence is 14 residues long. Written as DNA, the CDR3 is TGTGCCAGCAGCCGTCCTAGCGGGAGAGAGACCCAGTACTTC. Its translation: CASSRPSGRETQYF.